Described below is a single TCR beta chain sequence and its context. What it recognizes is unknown. From its re-call of the 5' RACE reads, TCRdb lists each CDR3 protein once, without DNA. The sample spans fewer than 550,000 distinct CDR3 sequences; the ten largest clones claim approximately 1.5%. This entry is derived from a study of T cells expressing NK-cell markers. General observations from the study: Whether the expanded NKG2C+ T cell clones recognized HCMV remained unclear.

CDR3 size: 17 residues. The germline V gene has CDR1 WNHNN and CDR2 SYGVQD (reference sequence). Input material: blood T cells: a sorted CD56 or NKG2C T cell subset, CD4+ or CD8+ T cells, or bulk PBMC T cells (not recorded which). This sequence was found in a woman in her 50s in good health. J is TRBJ2-1 and V is TRBV10-1. The CDR3 spells CASSGGSGGRADNEQFF.